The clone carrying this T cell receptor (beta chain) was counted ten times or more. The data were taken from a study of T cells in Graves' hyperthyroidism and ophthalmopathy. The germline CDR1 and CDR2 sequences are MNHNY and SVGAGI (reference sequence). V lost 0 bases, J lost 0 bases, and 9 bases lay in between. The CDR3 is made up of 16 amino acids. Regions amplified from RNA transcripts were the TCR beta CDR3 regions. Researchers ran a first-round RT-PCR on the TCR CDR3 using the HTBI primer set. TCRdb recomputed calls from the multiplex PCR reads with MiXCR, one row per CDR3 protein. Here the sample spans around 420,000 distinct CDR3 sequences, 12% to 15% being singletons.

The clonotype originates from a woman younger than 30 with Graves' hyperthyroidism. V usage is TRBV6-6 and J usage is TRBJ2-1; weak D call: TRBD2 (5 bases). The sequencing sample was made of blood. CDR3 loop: CASSYSGLSSYNEQFF. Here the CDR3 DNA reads TGTGCCAGCAGTTACTCAGGACTCAGCTCCTACAATGAGCAGTTCTTC.